The 20 T cell receptor beta chains below were found in one sample sequenced in a study of cytomegalovirus exposure and HLA in healthy donors. Amplification used 60 Vbeta primers and 13 Jbeta primers. Produced via immunoSEQ multiplex PCR; TCRdb's table is partial and in-frame only. This table holds over 200,000 clones, around 89% found once. Specimen: PBMCs. The receptors originated from a woman aged 18-29 years in good health and CMV-seronegative.

The CDR3 DNA follows: TGTGCCAGCTCACAGTCAAGCGGGGGCACAGATACGCAGTATTTT. This codes for CASSQSSGGTDTQYF. The rearrangement uses TRBV18 and TRBJ2-3; 7 positions match TRBD2. The junction had 5 bases not matched to a gene; V was cut back by 4 bases and J by 1 base. CDR1 and CDR2 from the germline V gene are KGHSH and LQKENI. The CDR3 has 15 amino acids.

This clone appeared once. The chain has TRBV7-2 and TRBJ2-7, with a possible D match to TRBD1 (6 bases). The V gene's germline CDR1 is SGHTA and CDR2 FQGNSA. V lost 5 bases and J lost 4, with 9 bases in between. The CDR3 contains 12 residues. The CDR3 DNA reads TGTGCCAGCAGCCCGGACAGATACGAGCAGTACTTC. Encoded protein: CASSPDRYEQYF.

The rearrangement uses TRBV18 and TRBJ1-1; TRBD1 aligns across 7 bases. CDR1 KGHSH and CDR2 LQKENI come from the germline V gene. The length of the CDR3 is 13 residues. The trim removed 4 bases at V and 6 bases at J, leaving 5 bases unmatched. The CDR3 nucleotides are TGTGCCAGCTCACGACAGGGCGAGGCTGAAGCTTTCTTT. Protein product: CASSRQGEAEAFF.

A single count supports this clone. The same CDR3 arises from other DNA sequences in this sample as well. The chain couples TRBV11-2 to TRBJ2-7, with 10 bases matching TRBD1. CDR1 is SGHAT, CDR2 FQNNGV, per germline. The CDR3 totals 14 residues. Trimming took 1 base from V and 3 from J; bases not matched to a gene: 0. This CDR3 is CASSLGTGGYEQYF. CDR3 DNA sequence: TGTGCCAGCAGCTTAGGGACAGGGGGCTACGAGCAGTACTTC.

V gene TRBV5-5 combines with J gene TRBJ2-5, with D possibly matching TRBD1 (5 bases). The germline V gene has CDR1 SGHKS and CDR2 YYEKEE (reference sequence). The CDR3 length is 17 residues. V was trimmed by 0 bases and J by 5 bases, leaving 20 bases between them. This CDR3 reads CASSLAAGAMAFETQYF. The DNA of the CDR3 is TGTGCCAGCAGCTTGGCCGCTGGGGCCATGGCATTTGAGACCCAGTACTTC. The complete variable domain, with remaining parts taken from reference TRBV5-5 and TRBJ2-5, reads DAGVTQSPTHLIKTRGQQVTLRCSPISGHKSVSWYQQVLGQGPQFIFQYYEKEERGRGNFPDRFSARQFPNYSSELNVNALLLGDSALYLCASSLAAGAMAFETQYFGPGTRLLVL.

The gene calls are TRBV7-9 and TRBJ2-5; 9 bases are shared with TRBD1. The assigned J gene may be wrong: the sequence end matches TRBJ2-7 better. Germline V gene lookup returns CDR1 SEHNR and CDR2 FQNEAQ (reference sequence). There are 12 residues in the CDR3. CDR3 bases: TGTGCCAGCGCCCGGACAGGGGACGAGCAGTACTTC. This sequence encodes CASARTGDEQYF.

As concerns this clone: Other nucleotide sequences in the sample specify the same CDR3. The CDR3 DNA reads TGTGCCAGCAGTCAGGGGTATGGCTACACCTTC. This translates into CASSQGYGYTF. The chain is built from TRBV6-5 and TRBJ1-2, with D possibly matching TRBD1 (6 bases). Germline CDR1 and CDR2: MNHEY and SVGAGI. The CDR3 runs 11 residues. V gave up 5 bases and J gave up 5 bases, with 6 bases separating them.

The gene calls are TRBV5-4 and TRBJ1-1, with 8 bases that match TRBD1. V lost 6 bases and J lost 0; bases outside the gene matches: 7. Germline V gives CDR1 SGHNT, CDR2 YYREEE (reference sequence). The CDR3 length is 15 residues. The DNA of the CDR3 is TGTGCCAGCAAAGAGACAGGGGCCCTGAACACTGAAGCTTTCTTT. This translates into CASKETGALNTEAFF.

This chain links TRBV6-5 with TRBJ2-2; D is undetermined. The CDR3 has 15 residues. The ends were cut back, 7 bases at V and 4 bases at J, with 16 bases in the middle. Germline V lookup: CDR1 MNHEY, CDR2 SVGAGI. The CDR3 nucleotides are TGTGCCAGCACCCGAGGCAGAATTAGCACCGGGGAGCTGTTTTTT. Translated: CASTRGRISTGELFF.

This chain links TRBV9 with TRBJ1-1; D uncertain. Looked up from germline, CDR1 is SGDLS and CDR2 is YYNGEE. V was cut by 0 bases and J by 0 bases, with 9 bases left in between. The CDR3 extends over 15 amino acids. The CDR3 DNA reads as TGTGCCAGCAGCGTAGTCCGGGTGGTGAACACTGAAGCTTTCTTT. This codes for CASSVVRVVNTEAFF.

The chain recombines TRBV5-4 with TRBJ2-1; 8 bases are shared with TRBD1. Germline loops: CDR1 SGHNT, CDR2 YYREEE (reference sequence). V shed 4 bases, J shed 2 bases, and the junction held 5 bases outside the gene matches. CDR3 length: 15 residues. CDR3: CASSGDRRAYNEQFF. As DNA, the CDR3 is TGTGCCAGCAGCGGGGACAGGAGGGCCTACAATGAGCAGTTCTTC.

Only a few counts were recorded for this clone. Other nucleotide sequences from this sample produce the same CDR3. The chain carries TRBV5-1 and TRBJ2-2; D unresolved. The V and J ends lost 0 bases and 0 bases respectively, with 9 bases between them. Germline CDR1 reads SGHRS; CDR2 reads YFSETQ. The CDR3 has 16 amino acids. The DNA of the CDR3 is TGCGCCAGCAGCTTGGCCCGACAAGCGAACACCGGGGAGCTGTTTTTT. Protein sequence: CASSLARQANTGELFF. Looking up the rest from reference TRBV5-1 and TRBJ2-2 gives the full variable domain: KAGVTQTPRYLIKTRGQQVTLSCSPISGHRSVSWYQQTPGQGLQFLFEYFSETQRNKGNFPGRFSGRQFSNSRSEMNVSTLELGDSALYLCASSLARQANTGELFFGEGSRLTVL.

The chain combines TRBV6-6 with TRBJ1-5; possibly TRBD1 for D (5 bases). The CDR3 is 15 amino acids. The germline gives CDR1 MNHNY, CDR2 SVGAGI (reference sequence). V was trimmed by 5 bases and J by 4 bases, leaving 15 bases between them. The CDR3 spells CASSKIGTANQPQHF. CDR3 sequence (DNA): TGTGCCAGCAGTAAGATTGGGACTGCTAATCAGCCCCAGCATTTT.

The V and J genes are TRBV9 and TRBJ2-1; D perhaps matches TRBD1 (6 bases). The CDR3 is 14 residues long. The V gene lost 4 bases and the J gene lost 5 bases, with 13 bases spanning the gap. Germline lookup yields CDR1 SGDLS and CDR2 YYNGEE. CDR3 in amino acids: CASSPRTVDNEQFF. The DNA of the CDR3 is TGTGCCAGCAGCCCCAGGACAGTAGACAATGAGCAGTTCTTC.

The CDR3 reads CASRKEGTNEQFF. In nucleotides, the CDR3 is TGTGCCAGTAGGAAAGAGGGAACTAATGAGCAGTTCTTC. The chain has TRBV19 and TRBJ2-1; a possible D gene is TRBD2 (5 bases). The CDR3 consists of 13 residues. Trimming took off 6 bases at V and 7 bases at J, with 13 bases between the two ends. CDR1 and CDR2 from the germline V gene are LNHDA and SQIVND (reference sequence).

This clone has only one observation. An end of the junction does not agree with germline; a read error may underlie this. J is TRBJ2-5 and V is TRBV2; TRBD2 agrees at 7 bases. CDR1 and CDR2 (germline): SNHLY, FYNNEI. The CDR3 sequence is 15 residues long. CDR3 nucleotides: TGTGCCAGCAGTAGGACTAGGAACTACCAAGGGACCCAGTACTTC. It translates to CASSRTRNYQGTQYF.

The chain employs TRBV13 and TRBJ1-5; 7 bases fit TRBD1. The CDR3 totals 16 residues. CDR1 and CDR2 from the germline V gene are PRHDT and FYEKMQ (reference sequence). After removal of 0 bases from V and 6 bases from J, the junction contained 8 bases not matched to a gene. CDR3 residues: CASSLGRDRVGQPQHF. The CDR3 DNA reads as TGTGCCAGCAGCTTAGGCCGAGACAGGGTTGGTCAGCCCCAGCATTTT.

The genes are TRBV11-2 and TRBJ1-2, with D tentatively TRBD1 (6 bases). The CDR3 covers 18 residues. The germline V and J ends were trimmed by 0 bases and 4 bases, with 21 bases remaining between them. The germline V gene has CDR1 SGHAT and CDR2 FQNNGV. CDR3: CASSLDHLDSSGVYGYTF. The DNA of the CDR3 is TGTGCCAGCAGCTTAGATCATCTGGACTCCTCAGGGGTCTATGGCTACACCTTC.

This chain joins TRBV2 and TRBJ2-3; a weak D match, TRBD1 (5 bases). Germline CDR1 SNHLY, CDR2 FYNNEI. The ends were cut back, 5 bases at V and 5 bases at J, with 14 bases in the middle. The CDR3 consists of 14 residues. The CDR3 region is CASSPVGARDTQYF. The CDR3 nucleotides are TGTGCCAGCAGTCCCGTTGGGGCGAGAGATACGCAGTATTTT.

This chain uses TRBV6-5 with TRBJ1-4; 9 nucleotides agree with TRBD1. Germline V gene lookup returns CDR1 MNHEY and CDR2 SVGAGI. After removal of 4 bases from V and 2 bases from J, the junction contained 2 bases not matched to a gene. The CDR3 runs 15 residues. The CDR3 protein is CASSSQGATNEKLFF. The CDR3 nucleotides read TGTGCCAGCAGTTCACAGGGGGCGACTAATGAAAAACTGTTTTTT.